Listed below are T cell receptor beta chains from one sample, sequenced in a study of Tregs in tolerant kidney transplant recipients. Assay: immunoSEQ multiplex PCR; the TCRdb copy retains only in-frame clones and omits some. The sample holds 100,000 to 130,000 clones, roughly 90% seen once. The material was CD4+ T cells from blood, obtained before the transplant. These receptors were collected from a human donor who received a combined kidney and bone marrow transplant. CDR3s include the opening cysteine and the closing phenylalanine or tryptophan. D genes are given only for firm matches. Clone size is stated in some rows and not others, as once, few, many or a class when expanded.

clone size,V gene,J gene,D gene,CDR3 DNA,CDR3 protein
.,TRBV6-5,TRBJ1-1,.,TGTGCCAGCAGTAGGGGAGGGCAGTCAACTGAAGCTTTCTTT,CASSRGGQSTEAFF
.,TRBV5-1,TRBJ2-5,TRBD1,TGCGCCAGCAGTTCCCGTTCAGGGGGCGAGGAGACCCAGTACTTC,CASSSRSGGEETQYF
.,TRBV6-5,TRBJ2-7,.,TGTGCCAGCAGTACAGACCGGGACGGGAGTGGGAAGCAGTACTTC,CASSTDRDGSGKQYF
.,TRBV7-2,TRBJ1-1,.,TGTGCCAGCAGGAAGGGGGTAACTGAAGCTTTCTTT,CASRKGVTEAFF
.,TRBV12-5,TRBJ2-7,TRBD1,TGTGCTAGTGGTTTGCCCAAGGGACGGACAGGGAGCTACGAGCAGTACTTC,CASGLPKGRTGSYEQYF
.,TRBV9,TRBJ2-2,TRBD2,TGTGCCAGCAGCGTAGTTGGTCAGGGAGGGCCCGGGGAGCTGTTTTTT,CASSVVGQGGPGELFF
.,TRBV10-2,TRBJ2-1,TRBD2,TGCGCCAGCAGTGAGTCTAGCGGGGGGTGGTATGAGCAGTTCTTC,CASSESSGGWYEQFF
.,TRBV29-1,TRBJ2-7,.,TGCAGCGTTGTAGGGAGAACCTACGAGCAGTACTTC,CSVVGRTYEQYF
.,TRBV6-6,TRBJ2-7,TRBD2,TGTGCCAGCGGGGGGAGGGTCTACGAGCAGTACTTC,CASGGRVYEQYF
.,TRBV5-6,TRBJ2-3,TRBD2,TGTGCCAGCAGCAGAGGACTAGCGGGAGGATACACTAGCACAGATACGCAGTATTTT,CASSRGLAGGYTSTDTQYF
.,TRBV7-2,TRBJ2-1,TRBD2,TGTGCCAGCAGCTACCTAGCGGGGATCTACAATGAGCAGTTCTTC,CASSYLAGIYNEQFF
.,TRBV19,TRBJ2-5,TRBD1,TGTGCCACTACCGGGACAGGGGGTGGATTGACCCAGTACTTC,CATTGTGGGLTQYF
.,TRBV2,TRBJ1-5,.,TGTGCCAGCTCCAGGGGAGGCAATCAGCCCCAGCATTTT,CASSRGGNQPQHF
.,TRBV5-1,TRBJ2-2,TRBD1,TGCGCCAGCAGCTTGGAGGGACAGGGCACCGGGGAGCTGTTTTTT,CASSLEGQGTGELFF
.,TRBV5-1,TRBJ1-2,.,TGCGCCAGCAGCTCGGGTGGACAGAGCTATGGCTACACCTTC,CASSSGGQSYGYTF
.,TRBV5-1,TRBJ1-1,.,TGCGCCAGCAGCTTGGCCGACAGGATGAACACTGAAGCTTTCTTT,CASSLADRMNTEAFF
once,TRBV2,TRBJ2-2,.,TGTGCCAGCAGTGAACTGGGCTGGGAGCTGTTTTTT,CASSELGWELFF
.,TRBV4-2,TRBJ2-3,TRBD2,TGTGCCAGCAGCCAAGTACTAGCGGGGGTCACAGATACGCAGTATTTT,CASSQVLAGVTDTQYF
.,TRBV6-5,TRBJ1-2,TRBD1,TGTGCCAGCAGTTACCGGGACAGAACTTATGGCTACACCTTC,CASSYRDRTYGYTF
.,TRBV19,TRBJ2-2,.,TGTGCCAGTAGTATAAACAACGCGAACACCGGGGAGCTGTTTTTT,CASSINNANTGELFF
.,TRBV6-1,TRBJ2-2,.,TGTGCCAGCAGTGACGCGAACACCGGGGAGCTGTTTTTT,CASSDANTGELFF
.,TRBV11-2,TRBJ1-4,.,TGTGCCAGCAGCTTATTTGTCGCGACAGGCGCTAATGAAAAACTGTTTTTT,CASSLFVATGANEKLFF
.,TRBV7-9,TRBJ1-2,TRBD1,TGTGCCAACAGCTCTCCAGGGGGGCACTATGGCTACACCTTC,CANSSPGGHYGYTF
.,TRBV27,TRBJ2-5,TRBD1,TGTGCCAGCAGTTTAAACAGGGGTTCGGGAGAGACCCAGTACTTC,CASSLNRGSGETQYF
once,TRBV7-9,TRBJ2-5,.,TGTGCCAGCAGCTTAGTGGCAGAGGAAGAGACCCAGTACTTC,CASSLVAEEETQYF
.,TRBV10-3,TRBJ1-6,TRBD1,TGTGCCGGGAGGACAGGTTTTAATTCACCCCTCCACTTT,CAGRTGFNSPLHF
.,TRBV5-5,TRBJ2-7,TRBD1,TGTGCCAGCAGCTGGGGACAGGGGTTTTACTACGAGCAGTACTTC,CASSWGQGFYYEQYF
few,TRBV7-9,TRBJ1-6,.,TGTGCCAGCAGCTTAGGAGTAGGGGGCTCCTATAATTCACCCCTCCACTTT,CASSLGVGGSYNSPLHF
.,TRBV29-1,TRBJ2-7,TRBD1,TGCAGCGTTGAGGGGCCGACAGGGGCCTACGAGCAGTACTTC,CSVEGPTGAYEQYF
.,TRBV10-2,TRBJ1-5,.,TGCGCCAGCAGTGAGTGGGGGGGCAATCAGCCCCAGCATTTT,CASSEWGGNQPQHF
.,TRBV7-2,TRBJ1-2,TRBD1,TGTGCCAGCAGCTTAGCCTATTCAACGACAGGGGCTCCAGGCTACACCTTC,CASSLAYSTTGAPGYTF
few,TRBV28,TRBJ2-7,TRBD1,TGTGCCAGCAGTTCAGGACAGGGTAGCGAGCAGTACTTC,CASSSGQGSEQYF
.,TRBV6-5,TRBJ2-3,TRBD2,TGTGCCAGCAGGCTGAGGGCGGGAGAGGGAGGTACGCAGTATTTT,CASRLRAGEGGTQYF
.,TRBV2,TRBJ1-1,.,TGTGCCAGCAGTGATAGGGGAACCCTAACTGAAACTGAAGCTTTCTTT,CASSDRGTLTETEAFF
.,TRBV10-3,TRBJ1-1,TRBD1,TGTGCCATCAGTGAACAGGGGTTAGGCACTGAAGCTTTCTTT,CAISEQGLGTEAFF
.,TRBV5-3,TRBJ1-6,.,TGTGCCAGCAGCCTTACTTCAAATTCACCCCTCCACTTT,CASSLTSNSPLHF
.,TRBV19,TRBJ1-1,TRBD1,TGTGCCAGTAGTATAGATTCAATGGACAGGGCCCCCACTGAAGCTTTCTTT,CASSIDSMDRAPTEAFF
.,TRBV7-2,TRBJ1-1,.,TGTGCCAGCAGCTTAGGGAGGTGGTTGAACACTGAAGCTTTCTTT,CASSLGRWLNTEAFF
.,TRBV27,TRBJ2-7,TRBD1,TGTGCCAGCAGTTCAGACAGGGGCGGAGAGCAGTACTTC,CASSSDRGGEQYF
.,TRBV10-3,TRBJ2-1,TRBD2,TGTGCCATCAGCCAGTCGCGACTAGCAGGCAATGAGCAGTTCTTC,CAISQSRLAGNEQFF
.,TRBV10-3,TRBJ2-5,.,TGTGCCATCAGCTCCGGAGAGACCCAGTACTTC,CAISSGETQYF
.,TRBV7-8,TRBJ1-1,.,TGTGCCAGCAGCCCCTCGTGGGGGGGGACTGAAGCTTTCTTT,CASSPSWGGTEAFF
.,TRBV10-2,TRBJ2-7,TRBD2,TGCGCCAGCAGTGCACGGACTAGCGGGAGATTCGAGCAGTACTTC,CASSARTSGRFEQYF
.,TRBV2,TRBJ1-5,TRBD1,TGTGCCAGCAGTTTGACCATACGACAGGGCCCCATACGCAATCAGCCCCAGCATTTT,CASSLTIRQGPIRNQPQHF
.,TRBV7-9,TRBJ1-3,.,TGTGCCAGAAAGCGCGGACAGAAGGCCGGAAACACCATATATTTT,CARKRGQKAGNTIYF
.,TRBV28,TRBJ2-3,TRBD2,TGTGCCAGCAGCTTGACTAGCGGGAGAGTAACAGATACGCAGTATTTT,CASSLTSGRVTDTQYF
.,TRBV7-9,TRBJ1-3,.,TGTGCCAGCAGCTTGCTAGCTGGAAACACCATATATTTT,CASSLLAGNTIYF
once,TRBV11-2,TRBJ1-1,.,TGTGCCAGCAGCTTAGTACCCTTTGGTCGGGGGGGGACTGAAGCTTTCTTT,CASSLVPFGRGGTEAFF
.,TRBV4-1,TRBJ1-1,.,TGCGCCAGCAGCCAGGTGGGAAAGGGGGGGACTGAAGCTTTCTTT,CASSQVGKGGTEAFF
.,TRBV1,TRBJ1-1,.,TGCACCAGCAGCCAAATGCGGGATGGGGTCGACACTGAAGCTTTCTTT,CTSSQMRDGVDTEAFF
once,TRBV10-2,TRBJ1-1,.,TGCGCCAGCAGCGGGGGGGTCTCAATGAACACTGAAGCTTTCTTT,CASSGGVSMNTEAFF